Included here is one TCR beta chain sequence, with context. Its antigen remains unknown. Per the germline V gene, CDR1 is GTSNPN and CDR2 is SVGIG (reference sequence). The CDR3 spans 15 residues. Trimming took 0 bases from V and 3 from J, leaving 12 bases between them. The PCR used 60 Vbeta and 13 Jbeta primers. Here immunoSEQ multiplex PCR was the method, and the copy in TCRdb shows in-frame clones only, minus some. Here the sample spans roughly 110,000 clones, about 70% being singletons. Whereas donors were nominally healthy upon sampling, unrecorded immune exposures were probable. The data were taken from a study of cytomegalovirus exposure and HLA in healthy donors. Study in general: Among the 400 or so donors who were genotyped, about 79% fell in the genetic ancestry cluster that is associated with self-reported Caucasian donors. Whole-study findings and limits: In terms of immune exposure information, only CMV serostatus was available. One variant, a missense change in DCLRE1C, was linked in a later analysis to TCR beta V- and J-gene trimming.

Sequencing input: PBMCs. The V and J genes are TRBV30 and TRBJ1-5; the D is unclear. This TCR was sampled from a woman aged 40 to 50 in good health and CMV-seropositive. CDR3 in DNA: TGTGCCTGGAGTGTATCAGGCATGACCAATCAGCCCCAGCATTTT. Translation: CAWSVSGMTNQPQHF.